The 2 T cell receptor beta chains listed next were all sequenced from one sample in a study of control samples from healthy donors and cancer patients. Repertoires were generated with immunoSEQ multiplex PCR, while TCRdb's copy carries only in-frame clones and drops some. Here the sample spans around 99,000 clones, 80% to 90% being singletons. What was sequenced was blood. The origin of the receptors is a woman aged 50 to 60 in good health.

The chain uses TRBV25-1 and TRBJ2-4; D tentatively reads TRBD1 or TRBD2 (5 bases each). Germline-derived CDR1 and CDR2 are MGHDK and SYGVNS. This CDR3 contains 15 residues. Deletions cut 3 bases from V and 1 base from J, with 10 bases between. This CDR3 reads CASSDSRDAKNIQYF. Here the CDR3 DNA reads TGTGCCAGCAGTGATTCCCGGGACGCCAAAAACATTCAGTACTTC.

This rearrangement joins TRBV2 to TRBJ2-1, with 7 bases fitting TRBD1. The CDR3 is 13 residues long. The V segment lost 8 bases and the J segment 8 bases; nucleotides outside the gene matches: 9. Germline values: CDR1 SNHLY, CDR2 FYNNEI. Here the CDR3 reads CASGQVLGYEQFF. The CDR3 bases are TGTGCCAGCGGACAGGTACTCGGGTATGAGCAGTTCTTC.